The 18 T cell receptor beta chains presented below share a single source sample, sequenced in a study of memory CD4+ T cells and cytomegalovirus serostatus (dated 2019 in TCRdb). To prepare the library, the immunoSEQ multiplex PCR assay was applied. TCRdb holds this immuneACCESS table with in-frame rearrangements only. Some clones are missing; in checked studies, unresolved V genes explain under half, and the rest has no known cause. Present in this sample are some 60,000 clones, about 80% of which were seen just once. In total, the top ten clones hold 2% to 3% of the sample. A FACSAria II was used to sort memory CD4+ T cells, defined as single viable CD3+CD4+CD8-CD45RO+ cells. Material: memory CD4+ T cells from blood. These receptors were obtained from an adult in good health and CMV-seropositive.

The chain couples TRBV15 to TRBJ1-1, with 9 bases that match TRBD1. Losses at the gene ends were 1 base for V and 5 bases for J; bases not matched to a gene: 5. Germline CDR1 reads LNHNV; CDR2 reads YYDKDF (reference sequence). This CDR3 has 15 amino acids. The CDR3 here is CATSRAGTGKTEAFF. The CDR3 nucleotides read TGTGCCACCAGCAGAGCCGGGACAGGGAAGACTGAAGCTTTCTTT.

J is TRBJ2-1 and V is TRBV6-5, with unresolved D. Germline V gene lookup returns CDR1 MNHEY and CDR2 SVGAGI. This CDR3 has 12 amino acids. Trimming took 6 bases from V and 7 from J, leaving 10 bases between them. CDR3 sequence reads: CASRAPGNEQFF. The DNA for the CDR3 is TGTGCCAGCAGAGCCCCCGGGAATGAGCAGTTCTTC.

The chain is built from TRBV4-1 and TRBJ1-2; a weak D match, TRBD1 (5 bases). The germline V and J ends were trimmed by 4 bases and 5 bases, with 17 bases remaining between them. This CDR3 has 15 residues. CDR1 and CDR2 (germline): MGHRA, YSYEKL. DNA of the CDR3: TGCGCCAGCAGCCTTGGGACGGCAAATTGGTATGGCTACACCTTC. This encodes CASSLGTANWYGYTF.

V usage is TRBV5-6 and J usage is TRBJ2-1; D remains unclear. Between the trimmed V and J ends, which lost 1 base and 9 bases, there was a span of 8 bases. Germline CDR1 is SGHDT and CDR2 is YYEEEE. The CDR3 covers 12 residues. CDR3 bases: TGTGCCAGCAGCTTGATGGCGAGTGAGCAGTTCTTC. Its translation: CASSLMASEQFF.

By sample share, this clone is medium-sized (0.01 to 0.1%). The chain uses TRBV18 and TRBJ2-1; possibly TRBD2 for D (6 bases). Trimming took off 3 bases at V and 8 bases at J, with 14 bases between the two ends. Germline-derived CDR1 and CDR2 are KGHSH and LQKENI. CDR3 length equals 14 residues. The CDR3 protein is CASSPLGGGDEQFF. CDR3 coding DNA: TGTGCCAGCTCACCGTTGGGGGGAGGCGATGAGCAGTTCTTC.

This clone was seen just once. The J gene is TRBJ2-3, the V gene TRBV11-2; no firm D call. Trimming pared 0 bases from V and 8 bases from J, leaving 9 bases between. Germline V lookup: CDR1 SGHAT, CDR2 FQNNGV. This CDR3 has 13 residues. The CDR3 DNA follows: TGTGCCAGCAGCTTAGATTTCAGTTTTACGCAGTATTTT. Residues: CASSLDFSFTQYF. The full variable domain, rest sourced from reference TRBV11-2 and TRBJ2-3, is EAGVAQSPRYKIIEKRQSVAFWCNPISGHATLYWYQQILGQGPKLLIQFQNNGVVDDSQLPKDRFSAERLKGVDSTLKIQPAKLEDSAVYLCASSLDFSFTQYFGPGTRLTVL.

V and J are TRBV4-3 and TRBJ2-4, with 9 bases that match TRBD2. With V trimmed by 1 base and J by 6 bases, 7 bases remained unmatched. The CDR3 runs 16 residues. Germline V CDR1 and CDR2: LGHNA, YSLEER. The CDR3 region has the DNA TGCGCCAGCAGCCAAGGGGCAGGGCGGGGGGGAAACATTCAGTACTTC. This sequence encodes CASSQGAGRGGNIQYF.

The chain recombines TRBV18 with TRBJ2-3; weak D call: TRBD1 (6 bases). The CDR3 runs to 16 residues. Germline assignment: CDR1 KGHSH and CDR2 LQKENI. Trimming removed 3 bases at V and 0 bases at J, with 13 bases between. In nucleotides, the CDR3 is TGTGCCAGCTCACCCCTAAGAGGGGGAAGCACAGATACGCAGTATTTT. This sequence encodes CASSPLRGGSTDTQYF.

The J gene is TRBJ2-2, the V gene TRBV7-9; weak D call: TRBD1 (5 bases). Germline V gene sequence: CDR1 SEHNR, CDR2 FQNEAQ (reference sequence). V dropped 5 bases and J dropped 3 bases, with 13 bases sitting between them. The CDR3 covers 15 residues. The CDR3 nucleotides read TGTGCCAGCAGCGCCAGGGCAGGATACACCGGGGAGCTGTTTTTT. Its translation: CASSARAGYTGELFF. The full variable domain, in which reference TRBV7-9 and TRBJ2-2 provide the parts outside the CDR3, is DTGVSQNPRHKITKRGQNVTFRCDPISEHNRLYWYRQTLGQGPEFLTYFQNEAQLEKSRLLSDRFSAERPKGSFSTLEIQRTEQGDSAMYLCASSARAGYTGELFFGEGSRLTVL.

CDR3 nucleotides: TGTGCCAGCAGCTACAGGGGGTCCTACAATGAGCAGTTCTTC. Amino acids: CASSYRGSYNEQFF. This chain links TRBV11-1 with TRBJ2-1; 8 positions match TRBD1. V gave up 4 bases and J gave up 1 base; unmatched junction bases: 0. CDR3 size: 14 residues. Germline CDR1 SGHAT, CDR2 FQDESV (reference sequence).

The rearrangement links TRBV5-6 to TRBJ2-6; 11 nucleotides agree with TRBD1. The germline V gene encodes CDR1 SGHDT and CDR2 YYEEEE. The CDR3 contains 18 residues. The V and J ends lost 6 bases and 3 bases, in that order; junction bases with no gene match: 11. The CDR3 is CASTDPGQGAFGANVLTF. The CDR3 DNA sequence: TGTGCCAGCACTGACCCCGGACAGGGGGCATTTGGGGCCAACGTCCTGACTTTC.

Only a few counts were recorded for this clone. This chain uses TRBV4-3 with TRBJ2-3, with unresolved D. The germline V gene has CDR1 LGHNA and CDR2 YSLEER. V was clipped by 4 bases and J by 6 bases, with 11 bases between them. The CDR3 is made up of 13 amino acids. CDR3 amino acids: CASSRSRRDTQYF. In nucleotides, the CDR3 is TGCGCCAGCAGCCGGAGCAGGCGGGATACGCAGTATTTT.

The gene calls are TRBV28 and TRBJ1-3; 8 positions match TRBD1. CDR3 size: 14 residues. Germline V gives CDR1 MDHEN, CDR2 SYDVKM. V gave up 6 bases and J gave up 5 bases; unmatched junction bases: 6. Written as DNA, the CDR3 is TGTGCCAGCAGCCAAGACAGGGGCCGAAACACCATATATTTT. Its translation: CASSQDRGRNTIYF.

The chain employs TRBV6-5 and TRBJ1-2; 9 nucleotides agree with TRBD1. The CDR3 has 15 amino acids. In germline, CDR1 is MNHEY, CDR2 SVGAGI. V gave up 4 bases and J gave up 6 bases; unmatched junction bases: 9. The CDR3 DNA reads as TGTGCCAGCAGTTCTCCGGGACAGGGAAAGGATGGCTACACCTTC. This translates into CASSSPGQGKDGYTF.

This sequence joins TRBV6-1 and TRBJ1-1, with TRBD1 identical over 9 bases. The ends lost 1 base at V and 11 bases at J; junction bases unmatched: 8. Germline V gene data show CDR1 as MNHNS and CDR2 as SASEGT. The CDR3 runs 14 residues. CDR3 region: CASSEVLGQGMAFF. The CDR3 DNA reads as TGTGCCAGCAGTGAAGTTCTGGGACAGGGTATGGCTTTCTTT.

The rearrangement links TRBV30 to TRBJ2-3, with D possibly called TRBD1 or TRBD2 (7 bases each). This CDR3 region has 16 residues. Looked up from germline, CDR1 is GTSNPN and CDR2 is SVGIG (reference sequence). V was shortened by 0 bases and J by 1 base, with 14 bases between the two germline ends. The CDR3 DNA is TGTGCCTGGAGTGTGTTGAGCGGGACAGGCACAGATACGCAGTATTTT. This gives the protein CAWSVLSGTGTDTQYF.

The rearrangement uses TRBV5-1 and TRBJ2-7; perhaps TRBD2 as D (6 bases). The CDR3 extends over 15 amino acids. Trimming took 0 bases from V and 2 from J, leaving 12 bases between them. Germline CDR1 is SGHRS and CDR2 is YFSETQ. CDR3 region: CASSLVSGSTYEQYF. The CDR3 DNA is TGCGCCAGCAGCTTGGTAAGCGGGTCCACCTACGAGCAGTACTTC.

The chain recombines TRBV2 with TRBJ2-2; TRBD2 matches at 12 bases. The CDR3 totals 16 residues. Unmatched junction bases numbered 6, after V lost 4 bases and J lost 6 bases. The V gene's germline CDR1 is SNHLY and CDR2 FYNNEI. The CDR3 sequence: CASSGGTSGLSGELFF. The CDR3 nucleotides read TGTGCCAGCAGTGGAGGGACTAGCGGGCTATCCGGGGAGCTGTTTTTT.